This TCR beta chain was documented in a study of beta chain features in type 1 diabetes. Study-level results: Comparison showed that naive, central memory and Treg TCRB repertoires appeared more similar among patients than among healthy donors. Within each of all four CD4+ subsets, Type 1 diabetes patients had TCRB CDR3s that were moderately but significantly shorter.

This clone was picked up a small number of times. Antigen specificity is unknown. Sequencing targeted expressed TCRB transcripts, as all isolated RNA had been reverse transcribed. TCRdb keeps only in-frame clones here, not all; method: immunoSEQ multiplex PCR. The top ten hold roughly 0.04% of the sample, which has hundreds of thousands of clones, over 13% seen once. V was shortened by 5 bases and J by 6 bases, with 13 bases between the two germline ends. In germline, CDR1 is SGHTA, CDR2 FQGNSA. The CDR3 runs 13 residues. J is TRBJ1-2 and V is TRBV7-2, with TRBD1 as a possible D gene (5 bases). Input material: naive CD4+ T cells from blood. This TCR came from a man aged 18 to 35 with type 1 diabetes. The CDR3 region is CASSLRQLNGYTF. DNA of the CDR3: TGTGCCAGCAGCCTGCGACAGTTGAATGGCTACACCTTC.